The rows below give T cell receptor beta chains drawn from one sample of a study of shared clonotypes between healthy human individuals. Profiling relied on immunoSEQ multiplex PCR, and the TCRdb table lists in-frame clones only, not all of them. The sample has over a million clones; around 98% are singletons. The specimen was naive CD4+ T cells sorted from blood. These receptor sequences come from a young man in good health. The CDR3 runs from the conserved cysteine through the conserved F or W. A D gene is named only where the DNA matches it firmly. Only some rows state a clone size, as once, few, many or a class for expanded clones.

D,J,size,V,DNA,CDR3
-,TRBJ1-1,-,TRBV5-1,TGCGCCAGCAGCCAGGACGGAGGGATAGGACAAGCTTTCTTT,CASSQDGGIGQAFF
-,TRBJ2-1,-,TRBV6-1,TGTGCCAGCCCCTCCGGAGCGGCAGGGTACAATGAGCAGTTCTTC,CASPSGAAGYNEQFF
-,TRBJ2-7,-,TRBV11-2,TGTGCCAGCAGCCCAGGACAGAGACGAAGCGAGCAGTACTTC,CASSPGQRRSEQYF
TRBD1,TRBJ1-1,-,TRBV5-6,TGTGCCAGCAGCTTGGATGCAGGGGGGTTAGCTGAAGCTTTCTTT,CASSLDAGGLAEAFF
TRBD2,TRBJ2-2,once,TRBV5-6,TGTGCCAGCAGCTCTGGTAGAGCGGGAGTTTGGACCGGGGAGCTGTTTTTT,CASSSGRAGVWTGELFF
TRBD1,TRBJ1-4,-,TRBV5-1,TGCGCCAGCAGCTTGAACAGGGGGGGTGAAAAACTGTTTTTT,CASSLNRGGEKLFF
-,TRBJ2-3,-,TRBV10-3,TGTGCCATCAGTGTTGGGCGGATCACAGATACGCAGTATTTT,CAISVGRITDTQYF
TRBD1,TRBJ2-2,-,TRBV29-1,TGCAGCGTTGAAAGGGGGCGGAACACCGGGGAGCTGTTTTTT,CSVERGRNTGELFF
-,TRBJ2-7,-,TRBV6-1,TGTGCCAGCAGTGAAATTCTCAGGGTCGAGCAGTACTTC,CASSEILRVEQYF
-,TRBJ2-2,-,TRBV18,TGTGCCAGTCACGAATATGGGGAGCCAAACACCGGGGAGCTGTTTTTT,CASHEYGEPNTGELFF
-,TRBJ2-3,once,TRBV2,TGTGCCAGCAGTCCGGGCTTATCCGCAGATACGCAGTATTTT,CASSPGLSADTQYF
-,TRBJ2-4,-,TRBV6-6,TGTGCCAGCAGTTATCCAGAGCGGCCCATTCAGTACTTC,CASSYPERPIQYF
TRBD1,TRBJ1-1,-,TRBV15,TGTGCCACAAATACAGGGGGATTCACTGAAGCTTTCTTT,CATNTGGFTEAFF
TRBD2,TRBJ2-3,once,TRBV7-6,TGTGCCAGCAGCCCATGGACTAGCGGGAGGGTAGATACGCAGTATTTT,CASSPWTSGRVDTQYF
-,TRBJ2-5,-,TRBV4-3,TGCGCCAGCAGCCAAGGCCAGGGGCCAGAGACCCAGTACTTC,CASSQGQGPETQYF
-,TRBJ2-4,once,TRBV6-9,TGTGCCTGGGGTCTAGCCAAAAACATTCAGTACTTC,CAWGLAKNIQYF
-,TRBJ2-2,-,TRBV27,TGTGCCAGCAGTTTTCCCGGGAGTGGTACCGGGGAGCTGTTTTTT,CASSFPGSGTGELFF
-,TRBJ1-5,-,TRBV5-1,TGCGCCAGCAGCTTGGACCCTGCGGGGAGCCAGCCCCAGCATTTT,CASSLDPAGSQPQHF
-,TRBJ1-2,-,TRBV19,TGTGCCAGTATGTCTCTAGTGAGTACAGGACCGAACTATGGCTACACCTTC,CASMSLVSTGPNYGYTF
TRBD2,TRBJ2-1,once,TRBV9,TGTGCCAGCAGCGCCCTTGGACTAGAGGGTCTTGAGCAGTTCTTC,CASSALGLEGLEQFF
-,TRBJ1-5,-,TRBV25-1,TGTGCCAGCACCTCCGGCCAGGTTGGTCAGCCCCAGCATTTT,CASTSGQVGQPQHF
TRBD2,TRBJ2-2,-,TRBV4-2,TGTGCCAGCAGCCCCCGGGAGGGCCCCCGCACCGGGGAGCTGTTTTTT,CASSPREGPRTGELFF
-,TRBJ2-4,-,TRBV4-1,TGCGCCAGCAGCCATCCGACAGCAGAATACAAAAACATTCAGTACTTC,CASSHPTAEYKNIQYF
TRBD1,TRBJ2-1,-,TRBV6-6,TGTGCCAGCAGTTACTTCCGGGACAGGGGGCTAAATGAGCAGTTCTTC,CASSYFRDRGLNEQFF
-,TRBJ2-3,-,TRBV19,TGTGCCAGTAGTTCCCAGGGGCTCACAGATACGCAGTATTTT,CASSSQGLTDTQYF
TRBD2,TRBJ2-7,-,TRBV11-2,TGTGCCAGCAGCCGTCGACTAGCGGGTATCTCCTACGAGCAGTACTTC,CASSRRLAGISYEQYF
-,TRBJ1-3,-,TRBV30,TGTGCCTGGGGGCCTGGAAACACCATATATTTT,CAWGPGNTIYF
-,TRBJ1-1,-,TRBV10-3,TGTGCCATCAGTGAGAAGGCGGGGTCCACTGAAGCTTTCTTT,CAISEKAGSTEAFF
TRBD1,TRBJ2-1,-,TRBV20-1,TGCAGTCCGACAGGGCAGAATGAGCAGTTCTTC,CSPTGQNEQFF
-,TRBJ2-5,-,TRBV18,TGTGCCAGCTCACCCCGGTTTGGAGAGACCCAGTACTTC,CASSPRFGETQYF
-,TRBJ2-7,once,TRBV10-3,TGTGCCATCAGTGGTGCAGGGAGTATAGACGAGCAGTACTTC,CAISGAGSIDEQYF
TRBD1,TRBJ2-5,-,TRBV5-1,TGCGCCAGCAGCTTGGGACAGGGAAGCGAGACCCAGTACTTC,CASSLGQGSETQYF
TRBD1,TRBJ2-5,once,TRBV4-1,TGCGCCAGCAGCCAAGGGACAGGGAGATGGGAGACCCAGTACTTC,CASSQGTGRWETQYF
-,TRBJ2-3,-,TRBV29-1,TGCAGCGCAGGGACAAAGCACACAGATACGCAGTATTTT,CSAGTKHTDTQYF
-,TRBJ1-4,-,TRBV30,TGTGCCTGGACTCCCGGTCCTAAGAGGGGTAATGAAAAACTGTTTTTT,CAWTPGPKRGNEKLFF
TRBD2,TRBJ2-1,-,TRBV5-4,TGTGCCAGCAGCTTGGCAGGACTAGCGGGAGGGTGGCAGTTCTTC,CASSLAGLAGGWQFF
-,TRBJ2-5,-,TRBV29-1,TGCAGCGTTGAGTGGCAGCAAGAGACCCAGTACTTC,CSVEWQQETQYF
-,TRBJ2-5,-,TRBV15,TGTGCCACCAGCCCAGGACAAGGACAACAAGAGACCCAGTACTTC,CATSPGQGQQETQYF
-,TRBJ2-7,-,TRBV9,TGTGCCAGCAGCGCCCGGGGCTCCTACGAGCAGTACTTC,CASSARGSYEQYF
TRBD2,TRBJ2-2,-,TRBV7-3,TGTGCCAGCAGCTTATGGGGCGGGAGTTATTCCGGGGAGCTGTTTTTT,CASSLWGGSYSGELFF
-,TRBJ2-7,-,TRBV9,TGTGCCAGCAGCCCTCGGGTAGAATGGGATTCCTACGAGCAGTACTTC,CASSPRVEWDSYEQYF
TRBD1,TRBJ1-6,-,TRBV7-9,TGTGCCAGCAGCTTAGACCCCGGACAGGGCAATTCACCCCTCCACTTT,CASSLDPGQGNSPLHF
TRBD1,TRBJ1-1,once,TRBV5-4,TGTGCCAGCAGCATACAAGACAGGGGCCCGAACACTGAAGCTTTCTTT,CASSIQDRGPNTEAFF
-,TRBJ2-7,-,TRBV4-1,TGCGCCAGCAGCCAGGCAAAAGGTACTAGCTCCTACGAGCAGTACTTC,CASSQAKGTSSYEQYF
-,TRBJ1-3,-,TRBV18,TGTGCCAGCTCACCGGATTTGGGCTACTCGACTGGAAACACCATATATTTT,CASSPDLGYSTGNTIYF
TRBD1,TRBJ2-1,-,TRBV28,TGTGCCAGCAGTTTCTTTAGAACAGGGGTGTACAATGAGCAGTTCTTC,CASSFFRTGVYNEQFF